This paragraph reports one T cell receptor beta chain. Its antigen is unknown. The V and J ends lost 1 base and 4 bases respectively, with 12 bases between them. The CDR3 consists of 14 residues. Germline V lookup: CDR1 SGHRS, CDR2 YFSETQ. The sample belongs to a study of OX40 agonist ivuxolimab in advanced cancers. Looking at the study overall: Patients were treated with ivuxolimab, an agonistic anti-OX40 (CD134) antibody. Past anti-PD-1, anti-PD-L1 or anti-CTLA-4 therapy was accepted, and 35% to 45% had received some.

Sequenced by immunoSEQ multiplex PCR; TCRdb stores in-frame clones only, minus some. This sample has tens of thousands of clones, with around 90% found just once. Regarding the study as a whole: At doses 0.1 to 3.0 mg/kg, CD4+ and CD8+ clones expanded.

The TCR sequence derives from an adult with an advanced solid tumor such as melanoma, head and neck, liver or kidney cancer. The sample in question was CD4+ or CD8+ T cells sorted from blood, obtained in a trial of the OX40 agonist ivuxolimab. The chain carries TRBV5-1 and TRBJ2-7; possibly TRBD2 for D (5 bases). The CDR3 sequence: CASSLNGEWYEQYF. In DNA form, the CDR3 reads TGCGCCAGCAGCTTGAACGGGGAATGGTACGAGCAGTACTTC. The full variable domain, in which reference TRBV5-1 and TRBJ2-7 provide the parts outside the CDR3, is KAGVTQTPRYLIKTRGQQVTLSCSPISGHRSVSWYQQTPGQGLQFLFEYFSETQRNKGNFPGRFSGRQFSNSRSEMNVSTLELGDSALYLCASSLNGEWYEQYFGPGTRLTVT.